This T cell receptor beta chain was obtained from a study of blood T cell repertoires in COVID-19. Overall study context: Nucleic acid was either cDNA or gDNA, and it came from T cells, B-cell-depleted T cells, or PBMCs.

CDR3 length equals 15 residues. Per germline, CDR1 SGHRS and CDR2 YFSETQ. V lost 0 bases to trimming and J lost 2 bases, with 11 bases between them. The participants were between about 18 and 90 years old and came from some 23 US areas. Symptom resolution, clearance, or two negative PCRs marked the recovered donors of Cohort 3. Study processing details: Reference gene primer amplification gave nucleated cell count estimates. Generated by immunoSEQ multiplex PCR, the TCRdb table keeps only in-frame clones and is missing some. Clone size and V and J calls were adopted from that table, with D and trimming inferred from the DNA. The sample holds over 100,000 clones, 84% seen once.

Sample: PBMCs or T cells enriched from blood (not recorded which). J is TRBJ1-2 and V is TRBV5-1; D not certain. The sequence was obtained from a woman aged 25 to 45 who had recovered from COVID-19. Here the CDR3 DNA reads TGCGCCAGCAGCTTGGGGGGTAGCGGGAACTATGGCTACACCTTC. It codes for CASSLGGSGNYGYTF.